The 7 T cell receptor beta chains given below trace back to one sample, sequenced in a study of cytomegalovirus exposure and HLA in healthy donors. This PCR relied on a set of 60 Vbeta primers and 13 Jbeta primers. Clones were read by immunoSEQ multiplex PCR, and TCRdb kept only the in-frame ones, dropping some. The top ten clones hold roughly 6.2% of a sample with about 160,000 clones, 65% to 85% of them seen once. The sample comprised PBMCs. These receptors all come from a male donor in good health and CMV-seropositive.

This clone was observed a few times. The DNA for the CDR3 is TGTGCCAGCAGAGCCACGGCGGGTTCCTACGAGCAGTACTTC. It encodes CASRATAGSYEQYF. The chain has TRBV6-5 and TRBJ2-7; maybe TRBD2 (5 bases). Germline values: CDR1 MNHEY, CDR2 SVGAGI. V was trimmed by 6 bases and J by 1 base, leaving 13 bases between them. The CDR3 has 14 residues.

J is TRBJ2-5 and V is TRBV6-1; the match to TRBD2 covers 10 bases. Trimming took 1 base from V and 7 from J; bases not matched to a gene: 6. The CDR3 totals 15 residues. Germline loops: CDR1 MNHNS, CDR2 SASEGT. The CDR3 nucleotides read TGTGCCAGCAGTGAAGGGCTAGCGGGAGTGGCGACCCAGTACTTC. Translating it yields CASSEGLAGVATQYF.

The DNA for the CDR3 is TGCGCCAGCAGGAGGAGCGGCACTAGCACAGATACGCAGTATTTT. Its translation: CASRRSGTSTDTQYF. V usage is TRBV5-1 and J usage is TRBJ2-3; possible D gene TRBD2, 5 bases. CDR1 is SGHRS, CDR2 YFSETQ, per germline. Trimming left V 5 bases short and J 0 bases short, with 13 bases between. The CDR3 extends over 15 amino acids.

This clone was seen only once. This sequence joins TRBV10-3 and TRBJ1-2; 9 positions agree with TRBD1. After removal of 5 bases from V and 6 bases from J, the junction contained 13 bases not matched to a gene. The CDR3 sequence is 16 residues long. Germline V gene sequence: CDR1 ENHRY, CDR2 SYGVKD. CDR3 sequence reads: CAISPPGRDREDGYTF. CDR3 bases: TGTGCCATCAGTCCCCCGGGAAGGGACAGGGAGGATGGCTACACCTTC.

CDR3 coding DNA: TGTGCCAGTAGTTGGACAGGGGACTACGAGCAGTACTTC. This translates into CASSWTGDYEQYF. The rearrangement joins TRBV19 to TRBJ2-7, with 9 bases that match TRBD1. The CDR3 loop spans 13 amino acids. Trimming removed 5 bases from V and 3 bases from J; junction bases left unmatched: 2. CDR1 LNHDA and CDR2 SQIVND come from the germline V gene (reference sequence).

The rearrangement uses TRBV7-6 and TRBJ2-7, with 12 positions matching TRBD2. Trimming cost V 8 bases and J 6 bases; bases outside gene matches: 8. The CDR3 has 14 residues. Germline CDR1 SGHVS, CDR2 FNYEAQ. The CDR3 protein is CASGPGTSGLEQYF. CDR3 in DNA: TGTGCCAGCGGCCCCGGGACTAGCGGGCTCGAGCAGTACTTC.

J is TRBJ2-7 and V is TRBV7-8; 11 nucleotides match TRBD2. After removal of 4 bases from V and 3 bases from J, the junction contained 8 bases not matched to a gene. The length of the CDR3 is 16 residues. Germline V gives CDR1 SGHVS, CDR2 FQNEAQ. CDR3 in amino acids: CASSSSRLAGFYEQYF. CDR3 coding DNA: TGTGCCAGCAGCTCCTCCCGACTAGCGGGATTCTACGAGCAGTACTTC.